Here is one T cell receptor (beta chain) with its context. Some clones are missing from TCRdb's copy, which holds only in-frame ones; the method was immunoSEQ multiplex PCR. The repertoire includes approximately 170,000 clones, almost 90% of them detected once, and 1.1% to 1.5% sits in the top ten. The data were obtained in a study of control samples from healthy donors and cancer patients. CDR3 length: 15 amino acids. Germline lookup yields CDR1 SSHAT and CDR2 FNYEAQ (reference sequence). V shed 5 bases, J shed 5 bases, and the junction held 8 bases outside the gene matches. This chain uses TRBV7-7 with TRBJ2-5, with 10 bases aligning to TRBD1. The receptor was derived from a woman in her fifties or sixties in good health. Sequenced material: blood. CDR3 sequence reads: CASSGGQGGFETQYF. For the CDR3, the DNA is TGTGCCAGCAGCGGCGGACAGGGGGGTTTTGAGACCCAGTACTTC.